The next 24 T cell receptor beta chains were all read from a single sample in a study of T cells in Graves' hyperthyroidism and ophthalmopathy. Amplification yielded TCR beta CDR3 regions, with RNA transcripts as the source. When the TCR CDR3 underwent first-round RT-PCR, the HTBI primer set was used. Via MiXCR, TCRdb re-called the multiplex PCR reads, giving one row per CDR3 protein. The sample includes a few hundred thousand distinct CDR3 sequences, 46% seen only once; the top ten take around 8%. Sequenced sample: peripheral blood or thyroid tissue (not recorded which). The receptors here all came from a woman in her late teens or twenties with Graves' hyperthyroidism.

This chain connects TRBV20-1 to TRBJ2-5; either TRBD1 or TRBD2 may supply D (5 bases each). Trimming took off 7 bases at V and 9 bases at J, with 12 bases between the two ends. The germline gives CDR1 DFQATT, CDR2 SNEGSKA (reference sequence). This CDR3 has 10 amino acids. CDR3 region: CSVRGAAQYF. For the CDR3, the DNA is TGCAGTGTCAGAGGGGCAGCCCAGTACTTC.

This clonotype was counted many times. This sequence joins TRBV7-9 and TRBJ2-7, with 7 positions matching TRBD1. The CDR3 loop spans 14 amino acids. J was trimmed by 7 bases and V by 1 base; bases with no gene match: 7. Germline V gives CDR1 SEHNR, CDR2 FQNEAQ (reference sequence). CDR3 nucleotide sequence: TGTGCCAGCAGCTTAGGGACAGGTCTGGGGGAGCAGTACTTC. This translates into CASSLGTGLGEQYF. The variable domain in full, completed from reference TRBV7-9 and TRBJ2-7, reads DTGVSQNPRHKITKRGQNVTFRCDPISEHNRLYWYRQTLGQGPEFLTYFQNEAQLEKSRLLSDRFSAERPKGSFSTLEIQRTEQGDSAMYLCASSLGTGLGEQYFGPGTRLTVT.

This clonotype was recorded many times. Here the CDR3 reads CASSSSGRALETQYF. CDR3 DNA sequence: TGTGCCAGCAGTTCTAGCGGGAGGGCCCTGGAGACCCAGTACTTC. The chain carries TRBV12-3 or TRBV12-4 and TRBJ2-5; 12 positions agree with TRBD2. V lost 4 bases, J lost 5 bases, and 5 bases stayed unmatched. The CDR3 runs 15 residues.

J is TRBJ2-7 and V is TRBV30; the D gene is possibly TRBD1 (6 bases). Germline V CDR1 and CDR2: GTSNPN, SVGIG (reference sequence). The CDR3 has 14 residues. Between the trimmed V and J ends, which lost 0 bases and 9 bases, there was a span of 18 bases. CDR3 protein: CAWSVGGNSYSQYF. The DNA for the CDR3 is TGTGCCTGGAGTGTAGGGGGTAACAGTTACTCGCAGTACTTC. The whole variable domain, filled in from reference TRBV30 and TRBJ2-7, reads SQTIHQWPATLVQPVGSPLSLECTVEGTSNPNLYWYRQAAGRGLQLLFYSVGIGQISSEVPQNLSASRPQDRQFILSSKKLLLSDSGFYLCAWSVGGNSYSQYFGPGTRLTVT.

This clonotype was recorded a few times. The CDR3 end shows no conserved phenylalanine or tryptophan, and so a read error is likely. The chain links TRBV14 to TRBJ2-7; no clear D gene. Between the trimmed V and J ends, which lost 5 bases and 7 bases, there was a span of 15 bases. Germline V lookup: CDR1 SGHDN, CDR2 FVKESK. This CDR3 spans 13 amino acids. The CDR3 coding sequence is TGTGCCAGCAGCTCCAATTACAAGCTAGAGCAGTACCTC. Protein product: CASSSNYKLEQYL.

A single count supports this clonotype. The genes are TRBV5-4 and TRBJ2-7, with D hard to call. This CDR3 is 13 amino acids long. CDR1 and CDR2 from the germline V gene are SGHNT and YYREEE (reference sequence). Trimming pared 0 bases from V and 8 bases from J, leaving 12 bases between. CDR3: CASSLDDQPQQYF. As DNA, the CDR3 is TGTGCCAGCAGCTTGGATGATCAGCCCCAGCAGTACTTC.

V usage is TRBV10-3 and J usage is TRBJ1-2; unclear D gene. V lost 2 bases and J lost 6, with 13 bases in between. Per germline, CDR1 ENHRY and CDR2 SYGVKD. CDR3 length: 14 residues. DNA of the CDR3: TGTGCCATCAGTGAGGGATTCACAGAGGATGGCTACACCTTC. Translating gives CAISEGFTEDGYTF.

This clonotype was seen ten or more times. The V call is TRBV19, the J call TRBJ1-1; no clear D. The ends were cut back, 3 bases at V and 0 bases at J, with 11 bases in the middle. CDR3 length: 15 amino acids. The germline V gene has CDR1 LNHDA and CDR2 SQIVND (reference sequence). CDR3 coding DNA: TGTGCCAGTAGTATGAGGGCACAGATGAACACTGAAGCTTTCTTT. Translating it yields CASSMRAQMNTEAFF.

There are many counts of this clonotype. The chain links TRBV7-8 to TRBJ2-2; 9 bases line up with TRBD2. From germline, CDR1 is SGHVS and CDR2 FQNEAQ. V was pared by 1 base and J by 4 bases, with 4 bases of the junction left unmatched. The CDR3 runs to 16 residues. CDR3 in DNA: TGTGCCAGCAGCTTAGAGTCACTAGCGGGCACCGGGGAGCTGTTTTTT. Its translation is CASSLESLAGTGELFF.

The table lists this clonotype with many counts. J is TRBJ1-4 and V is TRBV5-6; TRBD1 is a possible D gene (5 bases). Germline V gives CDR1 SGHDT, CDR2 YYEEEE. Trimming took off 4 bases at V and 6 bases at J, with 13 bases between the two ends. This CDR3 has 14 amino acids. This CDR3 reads CASSMDPGDEKLFF. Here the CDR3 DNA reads TGTGCCAGCAGCATGGACCCGGGGGATGAAAAACTGTTTTTT.

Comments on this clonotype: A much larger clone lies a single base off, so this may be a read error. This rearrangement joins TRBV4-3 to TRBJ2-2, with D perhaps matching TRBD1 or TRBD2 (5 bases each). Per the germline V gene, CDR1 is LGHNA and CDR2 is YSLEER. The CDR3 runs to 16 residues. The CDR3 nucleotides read TGCGCCAGCAGCCAAGATAGGGGAATGAACACCGGGGAGCTGCTTTTT. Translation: CASSQDRGMNTGELLF.

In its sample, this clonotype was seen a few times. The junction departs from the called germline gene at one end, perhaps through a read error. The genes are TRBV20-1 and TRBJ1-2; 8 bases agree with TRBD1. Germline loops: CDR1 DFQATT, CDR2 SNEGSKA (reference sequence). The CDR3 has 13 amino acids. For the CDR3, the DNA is TGCAGTGCTAGGGCAGGGGGCGACTACGGCTACACCTTC. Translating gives CSARAGGDYGYTF.

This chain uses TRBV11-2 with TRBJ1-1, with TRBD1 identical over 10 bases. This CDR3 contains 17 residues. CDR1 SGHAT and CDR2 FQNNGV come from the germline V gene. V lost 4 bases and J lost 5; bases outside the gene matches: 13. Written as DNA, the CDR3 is TGTGCCAGCAGCTACCTCGGACAGGGGGTGGTACAGACTGAAGCTTTCTTT. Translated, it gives CASSYLGQGVVQTEAFF.

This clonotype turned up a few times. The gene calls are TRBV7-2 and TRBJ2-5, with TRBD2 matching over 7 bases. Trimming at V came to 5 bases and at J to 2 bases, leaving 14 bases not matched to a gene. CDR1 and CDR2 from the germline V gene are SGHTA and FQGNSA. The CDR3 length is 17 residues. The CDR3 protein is CASSQDGSSGPQETQYF. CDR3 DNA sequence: TGTGCCAGCAGCCAAGATGGTAGTAGCGGGCCACAAGAGACCCAGTACTTC.

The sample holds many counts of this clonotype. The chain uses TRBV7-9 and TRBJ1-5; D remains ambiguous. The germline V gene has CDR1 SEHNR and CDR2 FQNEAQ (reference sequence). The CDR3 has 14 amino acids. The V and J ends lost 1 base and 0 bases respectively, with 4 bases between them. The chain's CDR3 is CASSLGHSNQPQHF. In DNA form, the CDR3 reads TGTGCCAGCAGCTTAGGGCATAGCAATCAGCCCCAGCATTTT.

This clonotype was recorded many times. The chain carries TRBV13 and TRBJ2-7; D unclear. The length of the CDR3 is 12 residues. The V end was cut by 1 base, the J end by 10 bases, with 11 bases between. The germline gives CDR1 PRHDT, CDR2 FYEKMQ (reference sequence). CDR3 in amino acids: CASSLEQREQYF. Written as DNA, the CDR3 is TGTGCCAGCAGCTTAGAGCAAAGGGAACAGTACTTC.

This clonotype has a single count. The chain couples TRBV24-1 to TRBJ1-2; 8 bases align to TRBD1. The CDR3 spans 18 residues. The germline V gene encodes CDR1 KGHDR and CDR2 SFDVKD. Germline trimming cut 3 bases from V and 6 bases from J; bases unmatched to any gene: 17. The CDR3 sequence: CATSDNRDRRDLTHGYTF. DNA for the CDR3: TGTGCCACCAGTGATAACCGGGACAGGCGAGACCTTACCCATGGCTACACCTTC.

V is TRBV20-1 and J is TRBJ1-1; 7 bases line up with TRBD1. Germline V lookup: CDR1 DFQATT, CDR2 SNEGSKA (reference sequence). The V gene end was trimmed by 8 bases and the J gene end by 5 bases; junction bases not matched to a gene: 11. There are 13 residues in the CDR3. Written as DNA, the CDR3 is TGCAGTTGGTCACAGGGGTGGAGAACTGAAGCTTTCTTT. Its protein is CSWSQGWRTEAFF.

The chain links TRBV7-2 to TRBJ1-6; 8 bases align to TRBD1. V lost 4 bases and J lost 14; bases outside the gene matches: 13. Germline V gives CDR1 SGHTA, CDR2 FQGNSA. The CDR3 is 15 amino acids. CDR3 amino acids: CASSSYRQGPETLHF. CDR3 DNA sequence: TGTGCCAGCAGCTCATACAGACAGGGGCCGGAGACCCTCCACTTT.

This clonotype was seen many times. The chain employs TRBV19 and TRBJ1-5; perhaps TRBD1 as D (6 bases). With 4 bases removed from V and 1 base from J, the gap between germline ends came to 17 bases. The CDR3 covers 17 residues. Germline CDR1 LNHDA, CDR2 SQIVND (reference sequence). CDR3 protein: CASSSYPGQLSNQPQHF. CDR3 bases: TGTGCCAGTAGTAGCTACCCGGGACAACTAAGCAATCAGCCCCAGCATTTT.

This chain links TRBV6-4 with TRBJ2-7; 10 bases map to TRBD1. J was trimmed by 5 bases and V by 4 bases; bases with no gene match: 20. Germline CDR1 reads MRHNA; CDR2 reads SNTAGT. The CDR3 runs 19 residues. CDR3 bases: TGTGCCAGCAGTGGGAGAGGCCCCACAGATGAGACAGGGGGCAACGAGCAGTACTTC. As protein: CASSGRGPTDETGGNEQYF.

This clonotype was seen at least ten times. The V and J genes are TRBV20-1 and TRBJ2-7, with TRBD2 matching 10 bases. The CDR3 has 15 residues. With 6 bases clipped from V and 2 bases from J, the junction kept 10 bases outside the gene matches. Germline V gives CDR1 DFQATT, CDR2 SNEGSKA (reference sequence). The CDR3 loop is CSAPQAGGIPYEQYF. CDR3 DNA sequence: TGCAGTGCCCCCCAAGCGGGAGGGATTCCCTACGAGCAGTACTTC.

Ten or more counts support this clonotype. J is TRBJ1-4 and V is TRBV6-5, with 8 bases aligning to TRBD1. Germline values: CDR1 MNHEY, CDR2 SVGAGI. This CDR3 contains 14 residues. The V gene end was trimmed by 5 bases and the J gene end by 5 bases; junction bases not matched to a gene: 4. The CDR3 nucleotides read TGTGCCAGCAGTACGTGGACAGGGAATGAAAAACTGTTTTTT. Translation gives CASSTWTGNEKLFF.

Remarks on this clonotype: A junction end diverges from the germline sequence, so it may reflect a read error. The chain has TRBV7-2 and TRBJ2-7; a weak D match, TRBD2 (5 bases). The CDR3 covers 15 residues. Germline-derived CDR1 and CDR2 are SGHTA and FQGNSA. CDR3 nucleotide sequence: TGTGCCCGCAGCTTAAGATCCAGCGGACCCTACGAGCAGTACTTC. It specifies CARSLRSSGPYEQYF.